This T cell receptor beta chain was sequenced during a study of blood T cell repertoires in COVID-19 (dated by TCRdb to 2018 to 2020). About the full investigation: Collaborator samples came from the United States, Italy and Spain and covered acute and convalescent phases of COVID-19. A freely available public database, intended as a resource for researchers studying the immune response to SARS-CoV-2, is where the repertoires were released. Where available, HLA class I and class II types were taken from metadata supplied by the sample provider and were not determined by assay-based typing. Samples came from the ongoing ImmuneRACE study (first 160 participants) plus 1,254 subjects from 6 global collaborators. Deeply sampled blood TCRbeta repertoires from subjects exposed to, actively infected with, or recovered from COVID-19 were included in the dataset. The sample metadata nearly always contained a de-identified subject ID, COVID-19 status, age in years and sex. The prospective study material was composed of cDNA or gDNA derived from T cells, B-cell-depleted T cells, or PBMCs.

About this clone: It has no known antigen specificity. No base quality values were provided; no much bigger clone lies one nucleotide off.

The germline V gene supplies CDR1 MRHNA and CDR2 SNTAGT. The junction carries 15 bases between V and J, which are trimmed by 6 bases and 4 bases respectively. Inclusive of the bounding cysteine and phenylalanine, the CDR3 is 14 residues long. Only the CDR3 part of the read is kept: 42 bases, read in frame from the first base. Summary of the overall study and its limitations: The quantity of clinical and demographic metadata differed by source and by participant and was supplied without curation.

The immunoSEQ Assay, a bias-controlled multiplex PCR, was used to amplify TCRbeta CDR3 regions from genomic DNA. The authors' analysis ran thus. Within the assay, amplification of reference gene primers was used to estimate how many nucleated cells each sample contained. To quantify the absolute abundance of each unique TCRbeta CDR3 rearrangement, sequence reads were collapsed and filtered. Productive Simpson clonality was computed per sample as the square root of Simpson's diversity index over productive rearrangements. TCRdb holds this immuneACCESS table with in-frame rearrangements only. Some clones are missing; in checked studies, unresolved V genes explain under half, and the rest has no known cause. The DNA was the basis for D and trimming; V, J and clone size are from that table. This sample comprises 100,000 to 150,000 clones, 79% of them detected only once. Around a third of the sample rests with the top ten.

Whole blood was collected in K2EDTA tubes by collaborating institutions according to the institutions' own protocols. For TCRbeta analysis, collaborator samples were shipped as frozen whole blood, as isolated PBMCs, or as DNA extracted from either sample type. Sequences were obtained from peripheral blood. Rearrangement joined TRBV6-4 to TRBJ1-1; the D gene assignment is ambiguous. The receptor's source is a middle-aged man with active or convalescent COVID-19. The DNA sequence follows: TGTGCCAGCAGAGTAAAGCACGAGAGCACTGAAGCTTTCTTT. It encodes CASRVKHESTEAFF.